Listed here are 32 T cell receptor beta chains from one sample, sequenced in a study of regulatory T cells in long-lasting Graves disease (dated by TCRdb to the early 2020s). Library method: multiplex PCR. The data were produced on an Illumina HiSeq 4000. iRepertoire HTBI primers and Arm-PCR amplification of CDR3 regions were used to construct TCR beta libraries. TCRdb itself trimmed the public reads at Q25 with fastp, ran MiXCR and retained productive beta chains. Each CDR3 protein gets just one entry, which takes the most common genes and DNA from the rows behind it. This sample comprises around 450,000 distinct CDR3 sequences, 20% to 25% of them detected only once. Roughly 7% of the sample is taken by the ten largest. Reading the label with the study, this specimen's time point is: persistent/refractory GD, antithyroid drugs over 5 years with positive TRAb. For both TCR sequencing and RNA sequencing, RNA was extracted from PBMCs using TRIzol.

Here the sequenced sample was peripheral blood mononuclear cells (PBMCs), taken when the disease was refractory, from a patient treated with antithyroid drugs. These receptors all stem from a female donor with Graves disease.

This clonotype was detected only a few times. The gene calls are TRBV7-2 and TRBJ1-6; 8 bases agree with TRBD1. Per the germline V gene, CDR1 is SGHTA and CDR2 is FQGNSA. V trimming: 5 bases; J trimming: 7 bases; junction bases outside the gene matches: 4. There are 14 residues in the CDR3. In DNA form, the CDR3 reads TGTGCCAGCAGCGAACAGGGGGAAAATTCACCCCTCCACTTT. Its protein product is CASSEQGENSPLHF.

In its sample, this clonotype was seen many times. A junction boundary mismatches the germline segment, possibly from a read error. CDR3: CASSSLGNAEAFF. In DNA, the CDR3 is TGTGCCAGCAGTTCTTTAGGGAACGCTGAAGCTTTCTTT. V is TRBV12-3 or TRBV12-4 and J is TRBJ1-1, with D hard to call. The CDR3 length is 13 residues.

This clonotype was counted many times. The chain recombines TRBV28 with TRBJ2-5; D is ambiguous. Germline CDR1 is MDHEN and CDR2 is SYDVKM. Trimming removed 4 bases at V and 0 bases at J, with 9 bases between. The CDR3 is 14 residues long. The CDR3 nucleotides are TGTGCCAGCAGTTCCCTTCAGTACCAAGAGACCCAGTACTTC. Its translation: CASSSLQYQETQYF.

The chain carries TRBV11-2 and TRBJ2-1; maybe TRBD2 (5 bases). The V end lost 1 base, the J end lost 9 bases, and 10 bases lay between the germline ends. CDR3 length: 13 amino acids. Per the germline V gene, CDR1 is SGHAT and CDR2 is FQNNGV. CDR3 protein: CASSLGAAGEQFF. The CDR3 DNA reads as TGTGCCAGCAGCTTAGGGGCTGCGGGTGAGCAGTTCTTC.

This clonotype has only a few counts. The chain carries TRBV4-3 and TRBJ2-7; D not resolved. The V and J ends lost 0 bases and 2 bases respectively, with 8 bases between them. The CDR3 covers 14 residues. CDR1 and CDR2 from the germline V gene are LGHNA and YSLEER. Here the CDR3 DNA reads TGCGCCAGCAGCCAAGATGAAACGGCCTACGAGCAGTACTTC. Amino acid sequence: CASSQDETAYEQYF.

This clonotype was counted only a few times. The chain links TRBV27 to TRBJ1-6; D perhaps matches TRBD1 (5 bases). Germline lookup yields CDR1 MNHEY and CDR2 SMNVEV (reference sequence). Trimming took off 3 bases at V and 4 bases at J, with 10 bases between the two ends. The CDR3 has 15 residues. The CDR3 spells CASSFRTPYNSPLHF. CDR3 coding DNA: TGTGCCAGCAGTTTCCGGACACCTTATAATTCACCCCTCCACTTT.

This clonotype was counted only a few times. The V call is TRBV15, the J call TRBJ1-2, with 11 nucleotides matching TRBD1. V shed 3 bases, J shed 2 bases, and the junction held 5 bases outside the gene matches. This CDR3 contains 16 residues. CDR1 is LNHNV, CDR2 YYDKDF, per germline (reference sequence). CDR3 in DNA: TGTGCCACCAGCAGCGAAAGGGACAGGGGGAACTATGGCTACACCTTC. Translating it yields CATSSERDRGNYGYTF.

This chain joins TRBV19 and TRBJ1-4, with D possibly TRBD1 on 5 matching bases. The CDR3 runs 14 residues. V lost 3 bases, J lost 11 bases, and 16 bases lay in between. Per germline, CDR1 LNHDA and CDR2 SQIVND (reference sequence). The CDR3 bases are TGTGCCAGTAGTATTGGGACCCCGGCGGATAAACTGTTTTTT. Translating it yields CASSIGTPADKLFF.

J is TRBJ2-3 and V is TRBV6-2 or TRBV6-3; 7 bases align to TRBD2. The germline V gene has CDR1 MNHEY and CDR2 SVGEGT. The CDR3 is made up of 16 amino acids. Trimming cost V 3 bases and J 2 bases; bases outside gene matches: 8. CDR3 loop: CASSYDGTTPTDTQYF. CDR3 nucleotide sequence: TGTGCCAGCAGTTATGACGGGACTACCCCCACAGATACGCAGTATTTT.

With respect to this clonotype: A read error may account for a junction end that differs from germline. J is TRBJ2-7 and V is TRBV6-9; D unclear. The CDR3 loop spans 13 amino acids. Germline V lookup: CDR1 MNHGY, CDR2 SVAAGI. The CDR3 is CASSETALGEQYF. CDR3 in DNA: TGCGCCAGCAGTGAAACAGCCTTGGGCGAGCAGTACTTC.

This clonotype was counted between two and nine times. J is TRBJ2-2 and V is TRBV19, with D perhaps TRBD2 (5 bases). The CDR3 spans 15 residues. CDR1 LNHDA and CDR2 SQIVND come from the germline V gene (reference sequence). The V and J ends lost 10 bases and 8 bases respectively, with 23 bases between them. CDR3 nucleotide sequence: TGTGCCACCGAGCCGGGAACTAGATCTCCTGGGGAGCTGTTTTTT. Encoded protein: CATEPGTRSPGELFF.

Only a few counts were recorded for this clonotype. This sequence joins TRBV3-1 and TRBJ2-5; D assignment may be TRBD1 or TRBD2 (5 bases each). Deletions cut 2 bases from V and 4 bases from J, with 17 bases between. The CDR3 is made up of 16 amino acids. Germline V gene data show CDR1 as LGHDT and CDR2 as YNNKEL (reference sequence). The DNA of the CDR3 is TGTGCCAGCAGCCAAACCCGAGCGAGGGGTGGAGAGACCCAGTACTTC. It codes for CASSQTRARGGETQYF.

This clonotype was recorded many times. The V and J genes are TRBV15 and TRBJ1-5; no clear D. This CDR3 has 13 amino acids. V dropped 0 bases and J dropped 6 bases, with 6 bases sitting between them. CDR1 is LNHNV, CDR2 YYDKDF, per germline (reference sequence). This chain's CDR3 is CATSRDLPQPQHF. Here the CDR3 DNA reads TGTGCCACCAGCAGAGATTTGCCTCAGCCCCAGCATTTT.

This clonotype was detected many times. This rearrangement joins TRBV5-1 to TRBJ2-7; 8 bases are shared with TRBD1. The length of the CDR3 is 14 residues. The V gene's germline CDR1 is SGHRS and CDR2 YFSETQ. With 2 bases clipped from V and 3 bases from J, the junction kept 4 bases outside the gene matches. The chain's CDR3 is CASSLQGDLYEQYF. Here the CDR3 DNA reads TGCGCCAGCAGCTTACAGGGGGACCTCTACGAGCAGTACTTC.

The gene calls are TRBV28 and TRBJ1-1; D is ambiguous. V shed 8 bases and J shed 7 bases, with 11 bases lying between them. The germline gives CDR1 MDHEN, CDR2 SYDVKM. The CDR3 has 11 residues. The CDR3 loop is CASGKPHEAFF. CDR3 coding DNA: TGTGCCAGCGGGAAACCGCATGAAGCTTTCTTT. Together with reference TRBV28 and TRBJ1-1, the CDR3 gives the full variable domain: DVKVTQSSRYLVKRTGEKVFLECVQDMDHENMFWYRQDPGLGLRLIYFSYDVKMKEKGDIPEGYSVSREKKERFSLILESASTNQTSMYLCASGKPHEAFFGQGTRLTVV.

This clonotype was counted a few times. This chain uses TRBV4-2 with TRBJ2-2; D is possibly TRBD2 (6 bases). CDR1 and CDR2 (germline): LGHNA, YNFKEQ. The CDR3 has 14 residues. V shed 1 base and J shed 3 bases, with 6 bases lying between them. The CDR3 nucleotides read TGTGCCAGCAGCCAAGGGGGGGACACCGGGGAGCTGTTTTTT. Amino acid sequence: CASSQGGDTGELFF.

This clonotype was observed a few times. This sequence joins TRBV15 and TRBJ2-3, with D unclear. This CDR3 contains 16 residues. Germline V gives CDR1 LNHNV, CDR2 YYDKDF (reference sequence). V was clipped by 3 bases and J by 0 bases, with 13 bases between them. Here the CDR3 reads CATSSLETLSTDTQYF. In DNA, the CDR3 is TGTGCCACCAGCAGTCTCGAGACCCTTAGCACAGATACGCAGTATTTT. The variable domain in full, completed from reference TRBV15 and TRBJ2-3, reads DAMVIQNPRYQVTQFGKPVTLSCSQTLNHNVMYWYQQKSSQAPKLLFHYYDKDFNNEADTPDNFQSRRPNTSFCFLDIRSPGLGDTAMYLCATSSLETLSTDTQYFGPGTRLTVL.

The rearrangement links TRBV20-1 to TRBJ1-5; 9 nucleotides line up with TRBD1. There are 16 residues in the CDR3. Germline V gene data show CDR1 as DFQATT and CDR2 as SNEGSKA (reference sequence). V trimming: 1 base; J trimming: 4 bases; junction bases outside the gene matches: 8. The DNA of the CDR3 is TGCAGTGCTAGAGGTACAGGGGGCTGGTGGAATCAGCCCCAGCATTTT. Translation gives CSARGTGGWWNQPQHF.

The table lists this clonotype with a few counts. The gene calls are TRBV19 and TRBJ2-2; TRBD2 aligns across 8 bases. Germline V gene data show CDR1 as LNHDA and CDR2 as SQIVND (reference sequence). CDR3 length equals 15 residues. Unmatched junction bases numbered 14, after V lost 9 bases and J lost 8 bases. The CDR3 spells CASSPAGTRGGELFF. The CDR3 DNA sequence: TGTGCCAGCTCGCCGGCCGGGACTAGAGGGGGGGAGCTGTTTTTT.

This clonotype was seen only a few times. The chain joins TRBV29-1 to TRBJ1-1; no definite D call. This CDR3 comprises 14 residues. V lost 5 bases, J lost 0 bases, and 13 bases lay in between. Germline V gene lookup returns CDR1 SQVTM and CDR2 ANQGSEA. CDR3 nucleotides: TGCAGCGTTCCCCCCGAAGGGCTGAACACTGAAGCTTTCTTT. Translated, it gives CSVPPEGLNTEAFF.

This clonotype appeared once. The chain carries TRBV6-5 and TRBJ2-6; D gene unclear. V lost 0 bases and J lost 0, with 6 bases in between. The CDR3 runs to 16 residues. CDR1 and CDR2 from the germline V gene are MNHEY and SVGAGI. CDR3 in amino acids: CASSYSHSSGANVLTF. DNA for the CDR3: TGTGCCAGCAGTTACTCTCACAGCTCTGGGGCCAACGTCCTGACTTTC.

This chain links TRBV9 with TRBJ2-3; D is tentatively TRBD1 or TRBD2 (5 bases each). Trimming took 0 bases from V and 4 from J, leaving 15 bases between them. Per germline, CDR1 SGDLS and CDR2 YYNGEE. There are 16 residues in the CDR3. CDR3 DNA: TGTGCCAGCAGCGTAGTTGAGGGGACCCCGCCAGATACGCAGTATTTT. As protein: CASSVVEGTPPDTQYF.

The J gene is TRBJ2-3, the V gene TRBV13, with D perhaps TRBD2 (5 bases). This CDR3 contains 12 residues. The V gene's germline CDR1 is PRHDT and CDR2 FYEKMQ (reference sequence). Deletions cut 2 bases from V and 8 bases from J, with 8 bases between. CDR3 in DNA: TGTGCCAGCAGCTTAACCGAGGGTACGCAGTATTTT. Its protein product is CASSLTEGTQYF.

This clonotype was counted many times. This chain joins TRBV5-1 and TRBJ1-1; TRBD1 matches 9 bases. The V and J ends lost 0 bases and 4 bases, in that order; junction bases with no gene match: 4. CDR3 length equals 15 residues. The germline V gene has CDR1 SGHRS and CDR2 YFSETQ. CDR3 in DNA: TGCGCCAGCAGCTTGGTTACAGGGGGCAGCACTGAAGCTTTCTTT. Its protein product is CASSLVTGGSTEAFF.

The J gene is TRBJ2-7, the V gene TRBV27; D is undetermined. This CDR3 spans 13 amino acids. V lost 6 bases and J lost 2, with 11 bases in between. Germline V gene data show CDR1 as MNHEY and CDR2 as SMNVEV (reference sequence). The CDR3 DNA is TGTGCCAGCAGGGCGGACGGGCCCTACGAGCAGTACTTC. Its translation is CASRADGPYEQYF.

The gene calls are TRBV2 and TRBJ1-6; D call uncertain. The CDR3 sequence is 15 residues long. V was trimmed by 2 bases and J by 5 bases, leaving 10 bases between them. Germline V gene data show CDR1 as SNHLY and CDR2 as FYNNEI. The CDR3 sequence is CASSERTVNNSPLHF. The CDR3 nucleotides read TGTGCCAGCAGTGAAAGGACGGTAAATAATTCACCCCTCCACTTT.

Concerning this clonotype: This sequence may be a read error, since a much larger clone differs from it by one base. V and J are TRBV28 and TRBJ2-2, with TRBD2 as a possible D gene (6 bases). Germline V CDR1 and CDR2: MDHEN, SYDVKM. This CDR3 region has 14 residues. Trimming pared 7 bases from V and 8 bases from J, leaving 17 bases between. CDR3 coding DNA: TGTGCCAGCATCCGAGGAGGGGTGTTGGGGGAGCTGTTTTTT. The encoded protein is CASIRGGVLGELFF. The complete variable domain, with remaining parts taken from reference TRBV28 and TRBJ2-2, reads DVKVTQSSRYLVKRTGEKVFLECVQDMDHENMFWYRQDPGLGLRLIYFSYDVKMKEKGDIPEGYSVSREKKERFSLILESASTNQTSMYLCASIRGGVLGELFFGEGSRLTVL.

For this clonotype: This may stem from a read error, because a much larger clone lies one nucleotide away. The genes are TRBV12-3 or TRBV12-4 and TRBJ1-4; tentative D call: TRBD1 (6 bases). The CDR3 spans 15 residues. For the CDR3, the DNA is TGTGCCAGCCTCAAGGGTGGGGGGCTCGATGAAAAACTGTCTTTT. Its protein product is CASLKGGGLDEKLSF.

This clonotype has a count of ten or more. The CDR3 loop is CASKRMGSYEQYF. The DNA of the CDR3 is TGTGCCAGCAAAAGAATGGGATCCTACGAGCAGTACTTC. V and J are TRBV6-1 and TRBJ2-7; D ambiguous. CDR1 is MNHNS and CDR2 is SASEGT in the germline V gene. V was shortened by 7 bases and J by 1 base, with 11 bases between the two germline ends. This CDR3 is 13 amino acids long.

This clonotype was recorded at least ten times. The V gene is TRBV11-3, the J gene TRBJ2-5; TRBD1 or TRBD2 may be the D gene (5 bases each). The CDR3 has 14 amino acids. Germline-derived CDR1 and CDR2 are SGHNT and YENEEA. V shed 5 bases and J shed 2 bases, with 12 bases lying between them. CDR3 sequence (DNA): TGTGCCAGCAGCGCCGGTTGGGGGCAAGAGACCCAGTACTTC. Translated: CASSAGWGQETQYF.

The sample holds many counts of this clonotype. The chain carries TRBV24-1 and TRBJ1-2, with 7 bases identical to TRBD1. Germline CDR1 KGHDR, CDR2 SFDVKD. The ends lost 4 bases at V and 2 bases at J; junction bases unmatched: 3. CDR3 length: 14 amino acids. The CDR3 sequence is CATSDYRGNYGYTF. CDR3 DNA: TGTGCCACCAGTGACTACAGGGGCAACTATGGCTACACCTTC.

This clonotype has a count of ten or more. This sequence joins TRBV28 and TRBJ2-7, with D possibly being TRBD2 (5 bases). CDR3 length equals 14 residues. V was pared by 8 bases and J by 0 bases, with 14 bases between. Germline CDR1 MDHEN, CDR2 SYDVKM. This chain's CDR3 is CASRRAGDSYEQYF. The CDR3 nucleotides read TGTGCCAGCCGCAGAGCCGGGGACTCCTACGAGCAGTACTTC.